This T cell receptor beta chain was profiled in a study of CD8+ T cells in alopecia areata. Study in general: A 6-month period off drug followed tofacitinib, which lasted 6 to 18 months.

Sequencing used cDNA as its template, made by extracting RNA and reverse transcribing it. Sequencing was performed with immunoSEQ multiplex PCR; in TCRdb, only in-frame clones are kept and a portion is missing. The sample contains 160,000 or so clones, around 71% of which appear only once. Specified treatment: oral pan-JAK inhibitor, 5-10 mg twice daily. Peripheral blood samples and lesional scalp punch biopsies were obtained from alopecia areata patients. V lost 5 bases, J lost 5 bases, and 10 bases stayed unmatched. The CDR3 extends over 15 amino acids. The germline V gene encodes CDR1 MNHEY and CDR2 SMNVEV (reference sequence). In the case of this clone: The antigen remains undetermined.

Study conclusions and caveats: TCR sharing was clearer in mice than between patients, perhaps partly owing to patient HLA diversity. Scalp clonality, along with expanded CD8+ clones among the top 100, was significantly decreased by tofacitinib.

The V call is TRBV27, the J call TRBJ2-5; 8 bases line up with TRBD2. Sequenced material: CD4+ T cells sorted from blood, taken at week 4, from a patient treated with tofacitinib. The clonotype was recovered from a human donor with alopecia areata. The CDR3 DNA follows: TGTGCCAGCAGTCCTCGGGGGGGGCGCAGGGAGACCCAGTACTTC. Translating it yields CASSPRGGRRETQYF.